These 18 T cell receptor beta chains were sequenced from one sample in a study of beta chain features in type 1 diabetes. Findings of the study overall: Among patients with Type 1 diabetes, TCRB CDR3s were moderately but significantly shorter in every one of the four CD4+ subsets.

Every bit of the isolated RNA underwent reverse transcription, so sequencing read expressed TCRB transcripts. Clones were read by immunoSEQ multiplex PCR, and TCRdb kept only the in-frame ones, dropping some. The sample lists about 340,000 clones, approximately 9.7% seen once, with 1% in the top ten. Which antigens these TCRs recognize remains unknown. Input material: central memory CD4+ T cells from blood. Receptors were obtained from a man aged 25 to 45 with type 1 diabetes.

V is TRBV29-1 and J is TRBJ2-2; D call uncertain. The CDR3 totals 12 residues. The V and J ends lost 6 bases and 4 bases respectively, with 9 bases between them. Germline V gene lookup returns CDR1 SQVTM and CDR2 ANQGSEA. CDR3 nucleotides: TGCAGCGTCCCAAGGTTCACCGGGGAGCTGTTTTTT. Its protein is CSVPRFTGELFF.

This clone was observed a few times. The rearrangement links TRBV10-3 to TRBJ1-1; no clear D. V dropped 0 bases and J dropped 1 base, with 9 bases sitting between them. Per germline, CDR1 ENHRY and CDR2 SYGVKD. CDR3 length: 15 amino acids. CDR3 nucleotide sequence: TGTGCCATCAGTGAGTCGACTCCAGCGAACACTGAAGCTTTCTTT. As protein: CAISESTPANTEAFF.

This clone turned up a few times. The rearrangement joins TRBV5-1 to TRBJ1-4; weak D call: TRBD1 (5 bases). The CDR3 has 13 amino acids. Looked up from germline, CDR1 is SGHRS and CDR2 is YFSETQ. Between the trimmed V and J ends, which lost 1 base and 5 bases, there was a span of 6 bases. CDR3 sequence: CASSLSGNEKLFF. CDR3 nucleotides: TGCGCCAGCAGCTTGTCAGGGAATGAAAAACTGTTTTTT.

The table lists this clone with a few counts. The chain couples TRBV29-1 to TRBJ2-5, with D perhaps given as TRBD1 or TRBD2 (5 bases each). Looked up from germline, CDR1 is SQVTM and CDR2 is ANQGSEA. Between the trimmed V and J ends, which lost 7 bases and 5 bases, there was a span of 14 bases. This CDR3 comprises 12 residues. CDR3 protein: CSAEAGWETQYF. In DNA, the CDR3 is TGCAGCGCGGAGGCAGGGTGGGAGACCCAGTACTTC.

V usage is TRBV5-1 and J usage is TRBJ2-3; the D gene is possibly TRBD2 (6 bases). CDR3 length equals 15 residues. Trimming pared 1 base from V and 0 bases from J, leaving 9 bases between. Germline loops: CDR1 SGHRS, CDR2 YFSETQ. For the CDR3, the DNA is TGCGCCAGCAGCTTGTTGGCGGGGAGCACAGATACGCAGTATTTT. Protein product: CASSLLAGSTDTQYF.

This clone has ten or more counts. J is TRBJ1-6 and V is TRBV28; possibly TRBD1 for D (5 bases). The length of the CDR3 is 15 residues. Trimming removed 6 bases at V and 9 bases at J, with 18 bases between. Germline assignment: CDR1 MDHEN and CDR2 SYDVKM. CDR3: CASSRTTDSRSPLHF. Here the CDR3 DNA reads TGTGCCAGCAGCCGTACGACAGACTCCCGTTCACCCCTCCACTTT.

This clone was counted only a few times. V usage is TRBV7-2 and J usage is TRBJ2-1, with TRBD2 as a possible D gene (5 bases). Trimming took off 5 bases at V and 5 bases at J, with 19 bases between the two ends. The germline V gene has CDR1 SGHTA and CDR2 FQGNSA. CDR3 length: 16 amino acids. The CDR3 sequence is CASSVSRTGSDNEQFF. The CDR3 DNA is TGTGCCAGCAGCGTATCTAGGACCGGTAGCGACAATGAGCAGTTCTTC.

The chain joins TRBV29-1 to TRBJ1-3; D unresolved. CDR3 length: 11 residues. The germline V gene has CDR1 SQVTM and CDR2 ANQGSEA. Trimming took 4 bases from V and 4 from J, leaving 5 bases between them. Here the CDR3 reads CSVALGNTIYF. Written as DNA, the CDR3 is TGCAGCGTTGCGCTGGGAAACACCATATATTTT. The full variable domain, rest sourced from reference TRBV29-1 and TRBJ1-3, is SAVISQKPSRDICQRGTSLTIQCQVDSQVTMMFWYRQQPGQSLTLIATANQGSEATYESGFVIDKFPISRPNLTFSTLTVSNMSPEDSSIYLCSVALGNTIYFGEGSWLTVV.

This chain links TRBV7-2 with TRBJ2-4; 7 bases agree with TRBD2. Unmatched junction bases numbered 5, after V lost 0 bases and J lost 6 bases. CDR1 is SGHTA, CDR2 FQGNSA, per germline. This CDR3 has 15 residues. The CDR3 loop reads CASSLAIGLVNIQYF. CDR3 sequence (DNA): TGTGCCAGCAGCTTAGCGATAGGACTAGTAAACATTCAGTACTTC.

This clone has just a few counts. The V call is TRBV15, the J call TRBJ2-3; D call uncertain. The germline V gene has CDR1 LNHNV and CDR2 YYDKDF (reference sequence). This CDR3 comprises 12 residues. V was pared by 0 bases and J by 8 bases, with 6 bases between. The CDR3 coding sequence is TGTGCCACCAGCAGAGATCTAAGTACGCAGTATTTT. Protein sequence: CATSRDLSTQYF.

The genes are TRBV6-6 and TRBJ2-2; TRBD1 aligns across 9 bases. Trimming took 5 bases from V and 2 from J; bases not matched to a gene: 3. This CDR3 region has 15 residues. Germline V gene sequence: CDR1 MNHNY, CDR2 SVGAGI (reference sequence). CDR3 residues: CASSRGQGNTGELFF. CDR3 coding DNA: TGTGCCAGCAGTAGGGGACAGGGTAACACCGGGGAGCTGTTTTTT.

The chain couples TRBV5-1 to TRBJ1-1, with a tentative D call TRBD1 (5 bases). The germline V and J ends were trimmed by 0 bases and 0 bases, with 12 bases remaining between them. The CDR3 consists of 16 residues. Per germline, CDR1 SGHRS and CDR2 YFSETQ. The CDR3 is CASSLGQGSLNTEAFF. Written as DNA, the CDR3 is TGCGCCAGCAGCTTGGGTCAGGGCTCTCTGAACACTGAAGCTTTCTTT.

Remarks on this clone: At the DNA level, this CDR3 is encoded by other sequences in the same sample as well. The V and J genes are TRBV2 and TRBJ2-3; D not certain. V lost 1 base and J lost 0, with 5 bases in between. The germline V gene has CDR1 SNHLY and CDR2 FYNNEI. The length of the CDR3 is 14 residues. In nucleotides, the CDR3 is TGTGCCAGCAGTGAAGTGCTTAGCACAGATACGCAGTATTTT. It encodes CASSEVLSTDTQYF.

This clone occurred a few times. The junction departs from the called germline gene at one end, perhaps through a read error. The chain recombines TRBV10-3 with TRBJ1-2; D is perhaps TRBD1 (6 bases). This CDR3 has 15 amino acids. Germline V gives CDR1 ENHRY, CDR2 SYGVKD. CDR3 nucleotide sequence: TGTGCCAGCAGTTCCGCGACAGGCCTCCTCTATGGCTACACCTTC. It specifies CASSSATGLLYGYTF.

This clone was counted at least ten times. The V and J genes are TRBV23-1 and TRBJ1-1; D is unresolved. TRBV23-1 is an open reading frame whose function is uncertain. The CDR3 sequence is 14 residues long. The V end was cut by 2 bases, the J end by 6 bases, with 13 bases between. CDR3: CASSQVCRGSEAFF. DNA for the CDR3: TGCGCCAGCAGTCAAGTGTGCCGGGGATCTGAAGCTTTCTTT.

The chain is built from TRBV7-9 and TRBJ2-1; D possibly corresponds to TRBD2 (6 bases). The germline V gene has CDR1 SEHNR and CDR2 FQNEAQ (reference sequence). Trimming removed 4 bases from V and 0 bases from J, with 19 bases in between. The CDR3 is 18 residues long. CDR3 in DNA: TGTGCCAGCAGCTGGACTCGGGACTCCTCCGGCTCCTACAATGAGCAGTTCTTC. Translated, it gives CASSWTRDSSGSYNEQFF.

This clone was found a few times. The chain has TRBV5-5 and TRBJ1-1; perhaps TRBD1 as D (5 bases). Trimming removed 0 bases from V and 2 bases from J, with 14 bases in between. This CDR3 is built from 16 residues. Per germline, CDR1 SGHKS and CDR2 YYEKEE (reference sequence). CDR3 amino acids: CASSLDPTVLNTEAFF. The CDR3 DNA sequence: TGTGCCAGCAGCTTGGACCCGACAGTCCTAAACACTGAAGCTTTCTTT.

The V call is TRBV11-2, the J call TRBJ1-2, with D possibly matching TRBD1 (6 bases). Germline CDR1 and CDR2: SGHAT and FQNNGV. The V and J ends lost 1 base and 5 bases respectively, with 23 bases between them. This CDR3 comprises 18 residues. The DNA for the CDR3 is TGTGCCAGCAGCTTAGGAACAGGGATCGGCGGGGAAGGGTATGGCTACACCTTC. Translation: CASSLGTGIGGEGYGYTF.